The text below deals with one TCR beta chain. Sequence at one end of the junction differs from germline and may be a read error. The entry originates in a study of Graves' ophthalmopathy and Graves' hyperthyroidism. The diagnostic workup employed clinical symptoms, serum thyroxine, TRAb, thyroid ultrasound and orbital computed tomography. CDR1 ENHRY and CDR2 SYGVKD come from the germline V gene. The CDR3 length is 16 residues. Amplification from RNA transcripts yielded the TCR beta CDR3 regions. First-round RT-PCR relied on HTBI primers, and a second-round multiplex PCR came next. Via MiXCR, TCRdb re-called the multiplex PCR reads, giving one row per CDR3 protein. The sample has 600,000 to 700,000 distinct CDR3 sequences; roughly 39% are singletons.

The receptor's source is an adult man with Graves' ophthalmopathy. The chain uses TRBV10-3 and TRBJ1-6, with 7 bases that match TRBD1. The sample consisted of peripheral blood. The CDR3 protein is CASSYTQGRNNSPLHF. The CDR3 DNA follows: TGTGCCAGCAGTTACACACAGGGGAGGAATAATTCACCCCTCCACTTT.